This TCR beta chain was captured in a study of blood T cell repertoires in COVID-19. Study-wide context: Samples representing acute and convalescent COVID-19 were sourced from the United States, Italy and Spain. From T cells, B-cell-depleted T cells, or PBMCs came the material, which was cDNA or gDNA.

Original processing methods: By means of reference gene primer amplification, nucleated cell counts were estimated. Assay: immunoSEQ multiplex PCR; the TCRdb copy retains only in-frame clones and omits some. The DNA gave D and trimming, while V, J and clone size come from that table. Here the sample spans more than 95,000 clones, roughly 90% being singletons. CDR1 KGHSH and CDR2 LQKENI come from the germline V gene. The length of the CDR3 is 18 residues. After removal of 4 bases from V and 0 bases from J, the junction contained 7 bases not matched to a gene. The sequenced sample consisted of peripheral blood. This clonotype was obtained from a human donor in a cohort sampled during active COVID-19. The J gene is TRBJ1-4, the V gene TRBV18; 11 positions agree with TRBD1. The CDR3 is CASSRRDRGISTNEKLFF. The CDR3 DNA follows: TGTGCCAGCTCACGACGGGACAGGGGGATTTCAACTAATGAAAAACTGTTTTTT.